These 16 T cell receptor beta chains originate from one sample sequenced in a study of molecular identifiers for immune sequencing clone quantification. TCRdb analysed the PCR reads with MiXCR anew, one entry per CDR3 protein. The sample records over 35,000 distinct CDR3 sequences, less than 20% being singletons. Sequenced material: naive CD8+ T cells from blood, with Jurkat cell RNA spiked in. As to subset: FACS-sorted CD8+CD4-CCR7+CD45RA+ naive T cells. These receptors were collected from a human donor in good health. Some libraries in this study had Jurkat cell RNA spiked in.

This sequence joins TRBV21-1 and TRBJ2-7; TRBD1 was called by the table and not checked on the DNA. TRBV21-1 is described as a pseudogene. This CDR3 comprises 14 residues. The CDR3 sequence: CASSKTGRGGEQYF. CDR3 nucleotide sequence: TGTGCCAGCAGCAAAACAGGCAGGGGCGGCGAGCAGTACTTC.

This clonotype was observed a few times. The chain has TRBV21-1 and TRBJ2-6; the DNA was not used to check the table's D call, TRBD1. TRBV21-1 is a listed pseudogene. This CDR3 spans 18 amino acids. The CDR3 DNA reads TGTGCCAGCAGCAAAGGGGACAGGGGGCTGGCTGGGGCCAACGTCCTGACTTTC. The encoded protein is CASSKGDRGLAGANVLTF.

This clonotype came up a few times. The V and J genes are TRBV6-5 and TRBJ1-2; D remains unclear. The V and J ends lost 2 bases and 5 bases respectively, with 12 bases between them. The germline gives CDR1 MNHEY, CDR2 SVGAGI. The length of the CDR3 is 14 residues. As DNA, the CDR3 is TGTGCCAGCAGTTACGGGTCACCACATTATGGCTACACCTTC. Its translation: CASSYGSPHYGYTF.

In this sample, this clonotype turned up many times. The chain employs TRBV9 and TRBJ2-2, with D unclear. Germline lookup yields CDR1 SGDLS and CDR2 YYNGEE. Deletions cut 0 bases from V and 10 bases from J, with 13 bases between. This CDR3 has 14 amino acids. Written as DNA, the CDR3 is TGTGCCAGCAGCGTAGGACGGAGCTTCGAGGAGCTGTTTTTT. It is translated as CASSVGRSFEELFF.

This chain links TRBV5-1 with TRBJ2-7; D is possibly TRBD1 or TRBD2 (5 bases each). The CDR3 runs to 15 residues. Germline CDR1 SGHRS, CDR2 YFSETQ. V lost 3 bases, J lost 1 base, and 14 bases lay in between. DNA of the CDR3: TGCGCCAGCAGCTCGGGGCAGGGCTATTCCTACGAGCAGTACTTC. It is translated as CASSSGQGYSYEQYF.

This clonotype has ten or more counts. The CDR3 DNA sequence: TGCGCCAGCAGCCAAGATATGGACATCTCCTACGAGCAGTACTTC. It yields the protein CASSQDMDISYEQYF. The chain joins TRBV4-3 to TRBJ2-7, with D possibly matching TRBD1 (5 bases). The germline gives CDR1 LGHNA, CDR2 YSLEER. V was pared by 0 bases and J by 0 bases, with 9 bases between. This CDR3 comprises 15 residues.

Only a few counts were recorded for this clonotype. The genes are TRBV4-1 and TRBJ1-2, with D unresolved. The germline V gene has CDR1 MGHRA and CDR2 YSYEKL. This CDR3 contains 14 residues. The germline V and J ends were trimmed by 4 bases and 5 bases, with 14 bases remaining between them. The CDR3 DNA follows: TGCGCCAGCAGCCCGAGGGAGCTGTATTATGGCTACACCTTC. Translating gives CASSPRELYYGYTF.

About this clonotype itself: A much larger clone lies one base from this, so it may be a read error. The V and J genes are TRBV20-1 and TRBJ2-7, with TRBD2 matching 7 bases. Looked up from germline, CDR1 is DFQATT and CDR2 is SNEGSKA (reference sequence). V shed 1 base, J shed 6 bases, and the junction held 12 bases outside the gene matches. The CDR3 sequence is 15 residues long. The CDR3 loop is CSARGQRDPTCEQYF. The CDR3 nucleotides are TGCAGTGCTAGAGGTCAGCGGGACCCGACCTGCGAGCAGTACTTC.

This clonotype appeared many times. The CDR3 reads CASSLGQPSRGYTF. For the CDR3, the DNA is TGTGCCAGCAGCCTGGGACAGCCGTCCCGGGGCTACACCTTC. The chain uses TRBV5-6 and TRBJ1-2; 7 bases fit TRBD1. The CDR3 loop spans 14 amino acids. V lost 4 bases to trimming and J lost 8 bases; unmatched junction nucleotides: 11. In germline, CDR1 is SGHDT, CDR2 YYEEEE.

The chain is built from TRBV28 and TRBJ1-6; possibly TRBD1 for D (6 bases). Germline assignment: CDR1 MDHEN and CDR2 SYDVKM. Deletions cut 4 bases from V and 6 bases from J, with 10 bases between. The CDR3 consists of 14 residues. This CDR3 is CASSSRGLNSPLHF. The CDR3 nucleotides read TGTGCCAGCAGTTCCCGGGGGCTTAATTCACCCCTCCACTTT.

This clonotype was detected ten times or more. The rearrangement uses TRBV9 and TRBJ2-1; the D is unclear. V was shortened by 3 bases and J by 8 bases, with 12 bases between the two germline ends. The germline V gene has CDR1 SGDLS and CDR2 YYNGEE. CDR3 length: 13 amino acids. CDR3 nucleotides: TGTGCCAGCAGCGACGCCGTGGGTCATGAGCAGTTCTTC. Translated, it gives CASSDAVGHEQFF.

The chain carries TRBV28 and TRBJ1-3; 8 bases agree with TRBD1. Germline values: CDR1 MDHEN, CDR2 SYDVKM. V shed 10 bases and J 3 bases; nucleotides not matched to a gene: 17. The CDR3 spans 17 residues. CDR3 DNA sequence: TGTGCCACCACACTCGAACCAGGGGGCGCATATGGAAACACCATATATTTT. This gives the protein CATTLEPGGAYGNTIYF.

The sample holds a few counts of this clonotype. The V and J genes are TRBV27 and TRBJ2-1, with D tentatively TRBD1 (5 bases). The CDR3 covers 13 residues. The germline gives CDR1 MNHEY, CDR2 SMNVEV (reference sequence). The ends were cut back, 5 bases at V and 7 bases at J, with 12 bases in the middle. CDR3 loop: CASSPPDRNEQFF. The DNA for the CDR3 is TGTGCCAGCAGTCCGCCCGACAGAAATGAGCAGTTCTTC.

This clonotype was counted between two and nine times. A clone one base away is much larger, so this may be a read error. The V gene is TRBV14, the J gene TRBJ2-3, with D perhaps matching TRBD2 (6 bases). This CDR3 has 18 residues. In germline, CDR1 is SGHDN, CDR2 FVKESK. The CDR3 sequence is CTSSQDSPDPGGTDTQYF. The CDR3 coding sequence is TGTACCAGCAGCCAAGATTCACCCGACCCTGGGGGGACAGATACGCAGTATTTT.

This clonotype was recorded at least ten times. The gene calls are TRBV7-8 and TRBJ2-7; TRBD1 aligns across 7 bases. Germline loops: CDR1 SGHVS, CDR2 FQNEAQ. The CDR3 runs 15 residues. Losses at the gene ends were 1 base for V and 1 base for J; bases not matched to a gene: 4. This CDR3 reads CASSLGQGVSYEQYF. The DNA of the CDR3 is TGTGCCAGCAGCTTAGGACAGGGAGTATCCTACGAGCAGTACTTC.

The chain links TRBV5-3 to TRBJ2-1; D is unresolved. TRBV5-3 is an ORF for which the function is uncertain. The ends were cut back, 5 bases at V and 0 bases at J, with 9 bases in the middle. This CDR3 has 14 amino acids. Here the CDR3 reads CARSLGSSYNEQFF. CDR3 in DNA: TGTGCCAGAAGTTTAGGTAGCTCCTACAATGAGCAGTTCTTC.